This T cell receptor (beta chain) derives from a study of T cell changes during pregnancy in multiple sclerosis. TCRdb keeps only in-frame clones here, not all; method: immunoSEQ multiplex PCR. The table records tens of thousands of clones, 92% of them present only once. CDR3 length equals 15 residues. Germline V gene sequence: CDR1 SEHNR, CDR2 FQNEAQ (reference sequence). J gave up 2 bases and V 5 bases, and 6 bases lay outside the gene matches. The sequence was collected from a female donor with multiple sclerosis, enrolled in a pregnancy study. The input for sequencing was CD4+ T cells from peripheral blood mononuclear cells, taken in the third trimester of pregnancy. The chain couples TRBV7-9 to TRBJ2-5, with TRBD2 matching over 9 bases. The CDR3 region is CASSLTSGKQETQYF. CDR3 DNA: TGTGCCAGCAGCCTGACTAGCGGAAAGCAAGAGACCCAGTACTTC.